This is a list of T cell receptor beta chains from one sample in a study of Ad26.COV2.S vaccination and SARS-CoV-2 variants. The table came from immunoSEQ multiplex PCR; TCRdb's copy has only in-frame clones and leaves some out. In the table there are 380,000 or so clones, roughly 85% of which are singletons. The sequenced sample was peripheral blood, obtained in a trial of Ad26.COV2.S vaccine versus placebo. Receptors were obtained from a person between 18 and 65 years old who received the Ad26.COV2.S COVID-19 vaccine or a placebo. The CDR3 runs from the conserved cysteine through the conserved F or W. The D gene is left open where the match is weak. A clone size is listed for some rows: how often the clone was seen (once, few, many), or a class if it is expanded.

J gene	D gene	V gene	clone size	CDR3 protein	CDR3 DNA
TRBJ2-7	TRBD2	TRBV9	once	CASSVDGRRYEQYF	TGTGCCAGCAGCGTAGACGGGAGGCGCTACGAGCAGTACTTC
TRBJ1-1	NA	TRBV6-5	NA	CASSQRGARTEAFF	TGTGCCAGCAGCCAGAGGGGGGCGCGCACTGAAGCTTTCTTT
TRBJ2-1	TRBD2	TRBV7-3	NA	CASSLTTAGGTEQFF	TGTGCCAGCAGCTTAACGACAGCGGGGGGGACTGAGCAGTTCTTC
TRBJ1-2	NA	TRBV2	NA	CASSQRDYGYTF	TGTGCCAGCAGTCAGAGAGACTATGGCTACACCTTC
TRBJ1-1	TRBD1	TRBV5-4	NA	CASRGQGTEAFF	TGTGCCAGCAGGGGACAGGGCACTGAAGCTTTCTTT
TRBJ1-1	NA	TRBV7-2	NA	CASGGGPNTEAFF	TGTGCCAGCGGGGGAGGTCCGAACACTGAAGCTTTCTTT
TRBJ2-3	TRBD1	TRBV25-1	once	CASSRGQGQDTQYF	TGTGCCAGCAGTAGAGGACAGGGTCAAGATACGCAGTATTTT
TRBJ2-5	TRBD2	TRBV9	NA	CASSVGGLAGGRQETQYF	TGTGCCAGCAGCGTAGGAGGATTAGCGGGGGGTCGACAAGAGACCCAGTACTTC
TRBJ2-1	NA	TRBV6-2/TRBV6-3	NA	CASSYPGSYNEQFF	TGTGCCAGCAGTTACCCCGGGTCTTACAATGAGCAGTTCTTC
TRBJ1-3	NA	TRBV9	NA	CASSVGGAPGNTIYF	TGTGCCAGCAGCGTAGGGGGGGCGCCTGGAAACACCATATATTTT
TRBJ2-3	TRBD2	TRBV3-1/TRBV3-2	NA	CASSQAPGLAGSTDTQYF	TGTGCCAGCAGCCAAGCCCCGGGACTAGCGGGATCCACAGATACGCAGTATTTT
TRBJ2-3	TRBD2	TRBV14	NA	CASSQWGGRADTQYF	TGTGCCAGCAGCCAATGGGGCGGGAGGGCAGATACGCAGTATTTT
TRBJ2-7	TRBD2	TRBV5-1	NA	CASSLGSGTHSYEQYF	TGCGCCAGCAGCTTGGGGAGCGGGACGCACTCCTACGAGCAGTACTTC
TRBJ2-7	NA	TRBV5-1	once	CASSLFAFSSYEQYF	TGCGCCAGCAGCTTGTTTGCATTCAGCTCCTACGAGCAGTACTTC
TRBJ1-1	NA	TRBV7-3	NA	CASSSTSGTEAFF	TGTGCCAGCAGCTCTACCTCCGGCACTGAAGCTTTCTTT
TRBJ2-5	NA	TRBV7-2	NA	CASSFPGETQYF	TGTGCCAGCAGCTTTCCGGGTGAGACCCAGTACTTC
TRBJ2-2	TRBD1	TRBV7-2	NA	CASTLLTGAGELFF	TGTGCCAGCACCTTACTAACAGGGGCCGGGGAGCTGTTTTTT
TRBJ2-3	NA	TRBV5-5	once	CASSLAATGTDTQYF	TGTGCCAGCAGCCTTGCCGCCACAGGGACAGATACGCAGTATTTT
TRBJ2-3	TRBD1	TRBV11-2	NA	CASSLAGQVSDTQYF	TGTGCCAGCAGCTTAGCGGGACAGGTATCTGATACGCAGTATTTT
TRBJ2-7	TRBD1	TRBV27	NA	CASSLRKGARLNYEQYF	TGTGCCAGCAGTTTAAGAAAGGGGGCCAGACTCAACTACGAGCAGTACTTC
TRBJ1-1	TRBD1	TRBV6-6	NA	CASSTRDRGDTEAFF	TGTGCCAGCAGTACCCGGGACAGGGGGGACACTGAAGCTTTCTTT
TRBJ2-3	TRBD2	TRBV11-2	NA	CASSSVGLAGDGDTQYF	TGTGCCAGCAGCTCCGTGGGACTAGCGGGCGACGGCGATACGCAGTATTTT
TRBJ1-5	NA	TRBV4-3	NA	CASSQVPGPQPQHF	TGCGCCAGCAGCCAAGTCCCGGGCCCCCAGCCCCAGCATTTT
TRBJ2-7	TRBD1	TRBV6-5	NA	CASSISGQLYEQYF	TGTGCCAGCTCGATATCGGGACAGCTCTACGAGCAGTACTTC
TRBJ2-1	TRBD2	TRBV9	NA	CASTLGAGGPRNEQFF	TGTGCCAGCACTCTGGGAGCGGGAGGGCCAAGGAATGAGCAGTTCTTC
TRBJ2-2	NA	TRBV7-9	NA	CASSLFGTGELFF	TGTGCCAGCAGCTTATTTGGGACCGGGGAGCTGTTTTTT
TRBJ2-1	NA	TRBV10-3	NA	CAISESWYEQFF	TGTGCCATCAGTGAGTCTTGGTATGAGCAGTTCTTC
TRBJ1-1	NA	TRBV10-3	NA	CAINQRQLGSTRAFF	TGTGCCATCAACCAGCGACAGCTTGGATCCACGCGAGCTTTCTTT
TRBJ2-7	TRBD2	TRBV7-9	NA	CASSRNRGTSGSSHEQYF	TGTGCCAGCAGCAGAAACCGCGGGACTAGCGGGAGCTCCCACGAGCAGTACTTC
TRBJ1-2	NA	TRBV12-3/TRBV12-4	NA	CASIMWGLGGYTF	TGTGCCAGCATTATGTGGGGGTTGGGTGGCTACACCTTC
TRBJ2-3	NA	TRBV6-4	NA	CASSDSAGGGTDTQYF	TGTGCCAGCAGTGACTCGGCGGGTGGAGGCACAGATACGCAGTATTTT
TRBJ1-5	NA	TRBV19	NA	CASSIRDFNQPQHF	TGTGCCAGTAGTATTCGGGACTTCAATCAGCCCCAGCATTTT
TRBJ1-1	NA	TRBV2	NA	CASITGSTEAFF	TGTGCCAGCATCACAGGTTCCACTGAAGCTTTCTTT
TRBJ1-6	NA	TRBV19	NA	CASTADTYSYNSPLHF	TGTGCCAGTACTGCCGACACTTACTCCTATAATTCACCCCTCCACTTT
TRBJ2-5	NA	TRBV7-2	NA	CASSWGLLETQYF	TGTGCCAGCAGTTGGGGCCTACTCGAGACCCAGTACTTC
TRBJ1-2	NA	TRBV18	NA	CASSPGPAYGYTF	TGTGCCAGCTCACCAGGGCCAGCCTATGGCTACACCTTC
TRBJ2-7	TRBD1	TRBV6-2/TRBV6-3	NA	CASSPQGGGRDSNSYEQYF	TGTGCCAGCAGTCCCCAAGGTGGCGGCCGGGACAGTAACTCCTACGAGCAGTACTTC
TRBJ1-1	NA	TRBV11-2	NA	CASSALVRRAAFF	TGTGCCAGCAGTGCCCTGGTGCGGCGGGCAGCTTTCTTT
TRBJ2-2	TRBD2	TRBV6-6	NA	CASSHDISGGYTGELFF	TGTGCCAGCAGTCACGATATTAGCGGGGGGTACACCGGGGAGCTGTTTTTT
TRBJ1-6	NA	TRBV15	NA	CATSPGHYNSPLHF	TGTGCCACCAGCCCGGGACACTATAATTCACCCCTCCACTTT
TRBJ2-5	TRBD1	TRBV27	NA	CASMTGTGIQETQYF	TGTGCCAGCATGACCGGGACAGGGATCCAAGAGACCCAGTACTTC
TRBJ2-5	NA	TRBV5-1	NA	CASSLSGGSQETQYF	TGCGCCAGCAGCTTGAGTGGGGGGAGTCAAGAGACCCAGTACTTC
TRBJ1-2	NA	TRBV6-5	NA	CASSYTGSSGYTF	TGTGCCAGCAGTTATACAGGGAGCAGCGGCTACACCTTC
TRBJ2-7	NA	TRBV10-1	NA	CASSESRLCGDEQYF	TGCGCCAGCAGTGAGTCAAGGCTATGCGGCGACGAGCAGTACTTC
TRBJ1-4	TRBD1	TRBV7-9	NA	CASSHVIRGAGEKLFF	TGTGCCAGCAGCCACGTCATCAGGGGGGCAGGGGAAAAACTGTTTTTT
TRBJ1-2	NA	TRBV19	NA	CASSEAHPYGYTF	TGTGCCAGTAGTGAGGCGCACCCCTATGGCTACACCTTC
TRBJ2-3	NA	TRBV20-1	NA	CSGHGTDTQYF	TGCAGTGGACATGGGACAGATACGCAGTATTTT
TRBJ1-2	NA	TRBV28	NA	CASSFREYGYTF	TGTGCCAGCAGTTTTAGGGAGTATGGCTACACCTTC
TRBJ1-5	TRBD1	TRBV28	many	CASSFGTGRQPQHF	TGTGCCAGCAGTTTCGGGACAGGGAGGCAGCCCCAGCATTTT
TRBJ1-1	NA	TRBV5-5	NA	CASSPVVVNTEAFF	TGTGCCAGCAGCCCCGTCGTCGTTAACACTGAAGCTTTCTTT
TRBJ1-6	NA	TRBV6-6	NA	CASSYTSGDSPLHF	TGTGCCAGCAGTTACACGTCCGGGGATTCACCCCTCCACTTT
TRBJ1-3	NA	TRBV3-1/TRBV3-2	NA	CASSPDRRAGNTIYF	TGTGCCAGCAGCCCCGACAGGCGGGCTGGAAACACCATATATTTT
TRBJ1-2	NA	TRBV30	few	CAWMASAEGYTF	TGTGCCTGGATGGCGAGTGCGGAAGGCTACACCTTC
TRBJ1-2	NA	TRBV3-1/TRBV3-2	NA	CASSLNRGPPPYGYTF	TGTGCCAGCAGCCTGAATCGGGGGCCGCCCCCCTATGGCTACACCTTC
TRBJ1-2	NA	TRBV28	once	CASSLRGRGYTF	TGTGCCAGCAGTTTAAGGGGGAGGGGCTACACCTTC
TRBJ2-3	TRBD2	TRBV2	NA	CASLAGDTQYF	TGTGCCAGCTTAGCGGGAGATACGCAGTATTTT
TRBJ1-1	TRBD1	TRBV9	NA	CASSVGVGTGKRDTEAFF	TGTGCCAGCAGCGTAGGAGTGGGGACAGGTAAAAGGGACACTGAAGCTTTCTTT